The 8 T cell receptor beta chains listed next were all sequenced from one sample in a study of blood T cell repertoires in COVID-19. Sequencing was performed with immunoSEQ multiplex PCR; in TCRdb, only in-frame clones are kept and a portion is missing. The repertoire holds around 250,000 clones, with around 90% as singletons. Sequencing was performed on peripheral blood. The receptors stem from a human donor in a cohort sampled during active COVID-19.

This chain connects TRBV2 to TRBJ1-5; D possibly corresponds to TRBD1 (5 bases). CDR3 length: 15 residues. Trimming removed 0 bases from V and 5 bases from J, with 11 bases in between. Germline CDR1 reads SNHLY; CDR2 reads FYNNEI. CDR3 sequence (DNA): TGTGCCAGCAGTGAAGCGCTTGGGGCCCATCAGCCCCAGCATTTT. Amino acids: CASSEALGAHQPQHF.

The rearrangement joins TRBV10-3 to TRBJ1-2; 8 bases are a match to TRBD1. Germline V CDR1 and CDR2: ENHRY, SYGVKD. The CDR3 runs to 14 residues. The V and J ends lost 5 bases and 4 bases, in that order; junction bases with no gene match: 6. CDR3 in DNA: TGTGCCATCAGTAGAGTGGACAGGGCCTATGGCTACACCTTC. It encodes CAISRVDRAYGYTF.

This sequence joins TRBV6-2 or TRBV6-3 and TRBJ1-1; tentative D call: TRBD1 (6 bases). CDR1 and CDR2 (germline): MNHEY, SVGEGT. The CDR3 is 17 amino acids. Trimming pared 0 bases from V and 3 bases from J, leaving 17 bases between. The CDR3: CASSYSIYRVGDTEAFF. Here the CDR3 DNA reads TGTGCCAGCAGTTACTCGATTTACAGGGTTGGGGACACTGAAGCTTTCTTT.

The chain combines TRBV24-1 with TRBJ2-1; 9 bases are a match to TRBD2. CDR1 is KGHDR, CDR2 SFDVKD, per germline. The CDR3 loop spans 16 amino acids. The V gene end was trimmed by 4 bases and the J gene end by 8 bases; junction bases not matched to a gene: 11. For the CDR3, the DNA is TGTGCCACCAGTGACCCCGGCGGGAGGGCCGGTGATGAGCAGTTCTTC. Its protein product is CATSDPGGRAGDEQFF.

This clone occurred a few times. V usage is TRBV4-3 and J usage is TRBJ2-1; 9 nucleotides align to TRBD2. The CDR3 runs 14 residues. CDR1 and CDR2 (germline): LGHNA, YSLEER. V lost 0 bases and J lost 11; bases outside the gene matches: 5. DNA for the CDR3: TGCGCCAGCAGCCAAGAGGGTAGCGGGGGAAAGCAGTTCTTC. It yields the protein CASSQEGSGGKQFF.

J is TRBJ2-1 and V is TRBV7-8, with 13 bases fitting TRBD2. Germline CDR1 SGHVS, CDR2 FQNEAQ. This CDR3 has 16 residues. V trimming: 5 bases; J trimming: 8 bases; junction bases outside the gene matches: 9. Written as DNA, the CDR3 is TGTGCCAGCAGCGCCCGGAGGACTAGCGGGAGTCATGAGCAGTTCTTC. Its protein product is CASSARRTSGSHEQFF.

The gene calls are TRBV3-1 (or the pseudogene TRBV3-2) and TRBJ2-7; TRBD1 matches 8 bases. The trim removed 0 bases at V and 5 bases at J, leaving 21 bases unmatched. The CDR3 length is 20 residues. CDR1 and CDR2 from the germline V gene are LGHDT and YNNKEL (reference sequence). The CDR3 loop is CASSQEVYRTGTAGGDEQYF. The CDR3 nucleotides are TGTGCCAGCAGCCAAGAAGTTTATAGGACAGGGACTGCAGGAGGCGACGAGCAGTACTTC.

The V call is TRBV4-2, the J call TRBJ1-5; TRBD1 is a possible D gene (6 bases). V dropped 1 base and J dropped 5 bases, with 15 bases sitting between them. The CDR3 contains 16 residues. Germline-derived CDR1 and CDR2 are LGHNA and YNFKEQ. The CDR3 loop is CASSQGTEFNDQPQHF. DNA for the CDR3: TGTGCCAGCAGCCAAGGGACAGAGTTCAATGATCAGCCCCAGCATTTT.